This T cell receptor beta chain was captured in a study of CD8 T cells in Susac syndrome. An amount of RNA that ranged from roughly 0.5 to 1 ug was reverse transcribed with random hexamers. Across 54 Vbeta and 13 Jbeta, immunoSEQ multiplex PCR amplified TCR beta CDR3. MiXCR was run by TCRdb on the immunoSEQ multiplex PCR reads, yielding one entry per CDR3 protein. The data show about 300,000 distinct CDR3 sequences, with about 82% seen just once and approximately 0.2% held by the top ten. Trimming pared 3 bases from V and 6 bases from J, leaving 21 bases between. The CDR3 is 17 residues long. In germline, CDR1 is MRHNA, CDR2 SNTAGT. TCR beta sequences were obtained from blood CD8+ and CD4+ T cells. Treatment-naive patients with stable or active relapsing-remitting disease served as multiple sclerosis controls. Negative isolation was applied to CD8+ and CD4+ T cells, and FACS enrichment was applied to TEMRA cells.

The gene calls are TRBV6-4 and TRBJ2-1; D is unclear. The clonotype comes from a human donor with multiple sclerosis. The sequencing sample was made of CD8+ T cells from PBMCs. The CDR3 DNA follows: TGTGCCAGCAGTGAGAGAGGATCACACCAAGTGGGCAATGAGCAGTTCTTC. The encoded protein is CASSERGSHQVGNEQFF.